This record concerns one TCR beta chain sequence. The sample originates from a study of blood T cell repertoires in COVID-19. For the study at large: Acute-phase and convalescent COVID-19 samples originated in the United States, Italy and Spain.

Measured with immunoSEQ multiplex PCR; TCRdb has only the in-frame clones, and not every one. The sample has 150,000 or so clones, less than 85% seen once. The CDR3 is made up of 15 amino acids. The V end lost 4 bases, the J end lost 0 bases, and 12 bases lay between the germline ends. Germline CDR1 and CDR2: LNHDA and SQIVND (reference sequence). Enrolled during active infection, Seattle patients were then followed longitudinally. The material sequenced was peripheral blood. This clonotype originated in a woman in her fifties or sixties with COVID-19, enrolled during active disease. The rearrangement uses TRBV19 and TRBJ1-1; D remains ambiguous. DNA of the CDR3: TGTGCCAGTAGTAGCAGGACTCTAATGAACACTGAAGCTTTCTTT. Its translation: CASSSRTLMNTEAFF.